This T cell receptor (beta chain) was sequenced in a study of T cell changes during pregnancy in multiple sclerosis. CDR1 MGHRA and CDR2 YSYEKL come from the germline V gene. This CDR3 region has 15 residues. V trimming: 3 bases; J trimming: 7 bases; junction bases outside the gene matches: 7. Using immunoSEQ multiplex PCR, the repertoire was profiled, and TCRdb retains in-frame clones only, with some absent. The sample contains some 30,000 clones, less than 95% of which appear only once. The chain uses TRBV4-1 and TRBJ2-1; 9 positions match TRBD1. Sequences were derived from CD8+ T cells from peripheral blood mononuclear cells, sampled in the second trimester of pregnancy. The sequence derives from a female donor with multiple sclerosis, enrolled in a pregnancy study. Here the CDR3 DNA reads TGCGCCAGCAGCCACCGACAGGGGGTCACGAATGAGCAGTTCTTC. Its protein is CASSHRQGVTNEQFF.